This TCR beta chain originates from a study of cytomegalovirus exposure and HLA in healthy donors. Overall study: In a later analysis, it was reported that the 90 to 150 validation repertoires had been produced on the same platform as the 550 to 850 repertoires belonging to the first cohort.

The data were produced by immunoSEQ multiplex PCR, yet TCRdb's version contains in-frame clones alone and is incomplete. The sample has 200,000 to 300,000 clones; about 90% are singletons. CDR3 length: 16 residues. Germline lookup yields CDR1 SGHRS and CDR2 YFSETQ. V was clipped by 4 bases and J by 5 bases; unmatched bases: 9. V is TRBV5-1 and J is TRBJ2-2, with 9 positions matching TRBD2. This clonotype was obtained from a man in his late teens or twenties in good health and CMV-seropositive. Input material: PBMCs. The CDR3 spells CASSPIAGAGTGELFF. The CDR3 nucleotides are TGCGCCAGCAGCCCTATAGCGGGAGCGGGGACCGGGGAGCTGTTTTTT.